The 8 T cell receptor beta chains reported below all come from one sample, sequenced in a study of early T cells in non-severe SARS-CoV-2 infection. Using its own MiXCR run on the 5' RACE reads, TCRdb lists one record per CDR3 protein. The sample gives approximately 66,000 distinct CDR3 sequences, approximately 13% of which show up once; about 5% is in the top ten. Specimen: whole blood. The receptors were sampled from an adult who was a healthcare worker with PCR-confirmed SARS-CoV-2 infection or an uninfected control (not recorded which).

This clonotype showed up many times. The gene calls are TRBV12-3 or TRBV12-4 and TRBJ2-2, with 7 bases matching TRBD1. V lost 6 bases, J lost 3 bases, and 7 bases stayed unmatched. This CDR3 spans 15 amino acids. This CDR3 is CASRVGQLHTGELFF. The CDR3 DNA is TGTGCCAGCAGGGTGGGACAGTTACACACCGGGGAGCTGTTTTTT.

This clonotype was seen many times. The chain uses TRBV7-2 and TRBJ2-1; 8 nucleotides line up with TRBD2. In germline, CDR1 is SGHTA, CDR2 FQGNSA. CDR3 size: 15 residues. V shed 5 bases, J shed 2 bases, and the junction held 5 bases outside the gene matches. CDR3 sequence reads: CASSHSGDPYNEQFF. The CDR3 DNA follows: TGTGCCAGCAGCCATAGCGGGGACCCCTACAATGAGCAGTTCTTC.

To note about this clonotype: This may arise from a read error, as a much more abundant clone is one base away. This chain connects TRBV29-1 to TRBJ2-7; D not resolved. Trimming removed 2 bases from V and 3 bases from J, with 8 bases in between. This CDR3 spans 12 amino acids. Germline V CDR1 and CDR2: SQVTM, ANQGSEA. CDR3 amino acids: CSVETSIYEQYF. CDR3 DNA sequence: TGCAGCGTTGAAACCTCGATCTACGAGCAGTACTTC.

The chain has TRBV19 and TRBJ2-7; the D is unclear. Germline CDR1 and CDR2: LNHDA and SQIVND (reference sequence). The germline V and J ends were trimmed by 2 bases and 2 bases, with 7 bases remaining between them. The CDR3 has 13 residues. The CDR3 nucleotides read TGTGCCAGTAGTATATCCGGGCCCTACGAGCAGTACTTC. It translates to CASSISGPYEQYF.

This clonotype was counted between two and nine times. The CDR3 is CASSLSGIPPYEQYF. CDR3 nucleotide sequence: TGTGCCAGCAGCTTAAGCGGGATCCCCCCCTACGAGCAGTACTTC. The chain has TRBV7-9 and TRBJ2-7; 7 positions agree with TRBD2. The CDR3 is made up of 15 amino acids. With 2 bases clipped from V and 2 bases from J, the junction kept 6 bases outside the gene matches. Germline V gene lookup returns CDR1 SEHNR and CDR2 FQNEAQ (reference sequence).

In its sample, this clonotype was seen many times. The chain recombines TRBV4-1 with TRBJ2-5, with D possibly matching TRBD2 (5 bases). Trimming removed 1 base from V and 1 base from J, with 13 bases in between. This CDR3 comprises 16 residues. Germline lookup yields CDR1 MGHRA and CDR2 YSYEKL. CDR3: CASSQAGWRVQETQYF. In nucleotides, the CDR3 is TGCGCCAGCAGCCAAGCGGGCTGGCGGGTCCAAGAGACCCAGTACTTC.

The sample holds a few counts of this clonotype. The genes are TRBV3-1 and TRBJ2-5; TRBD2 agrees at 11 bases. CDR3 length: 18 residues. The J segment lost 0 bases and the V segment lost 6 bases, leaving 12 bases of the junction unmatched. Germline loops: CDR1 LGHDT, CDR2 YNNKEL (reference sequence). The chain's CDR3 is CASRRLAGQARYQETQYF. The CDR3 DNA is TGTGCCAGCAGGAGACTAGCGGGGCAAGCTAGGTACCAAGAGACCCAGTACTTC.

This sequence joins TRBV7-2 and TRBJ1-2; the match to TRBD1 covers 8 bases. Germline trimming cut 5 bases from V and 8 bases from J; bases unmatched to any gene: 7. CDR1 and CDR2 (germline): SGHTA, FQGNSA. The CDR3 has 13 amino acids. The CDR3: CASSPQGAVGYTF. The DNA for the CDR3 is TGTGCCAGCAGCCCGCAGGGGGCGGTAGGCTACACCTTC.